Below, 26 T cell receptor beta chains from the same sample are listed, as sequenced in a study of blood T cells in healthy people across ages. A sample-barcoded 5' primer and a J-beta primer mix were used in a second PCR of roughly 7 to 11 cycles. TCRdb re-called the 5' RACE reads with MiXCR, one entry per CDR3 protein. The profile covers 550,000 to 700,000 distinct CDR3 sequences, with roughly a quarter appearing a single time and less than 20% taken by the ten largest. Sequencing was carried out using blood. The source of these receptors is a woman in her seventies in good health.

V is TRBV6-5 and J is TRBJ2-3; 7 bases agree with TRBD2. V gave up 5 bases and J gave up 1 base; unmatched junction bases: 6. This CDR3 spans 15 amino acids. Germline-derived CDR1 and CDR2 are MNHEY and SVGAGI. The chain's CDR3 is CASSRLAAGTDTQYF. CDR3 bases: TGTGCCAGCAGTAGGCTAGCGGCCGGCACAGATACGCAGTATTTT.

This clonotype was found once. J is TRBJ2-3 and V is TRBV24-1; TRBD1 aligns across 12 bases. Germline trimming cut 2 bases from V and 4 bases from J; bases unmatched to any gene: 3. Germline CDR1 is KGHDR and CDR2 is SFDVKD. The CDR3 has 16 residues. CDR3 bases: TGTGCCACCAGTGATTGGGGACAGGGGGCACCAGATACGCAGTATTTT. Amino acid sequence: CATSDWGQGAPDTQYF.

This clonotype was counted only a few times. This CDR3 is CASSQSALAGGPGGELFF. CDR3 nucleotides: TGTGCCAGCAGCCAATCTGCCCTAGCGGGGGGGCCCGGCGGGGAGCTGTTTTTT. The chain couples TRBV3-1 to TRBJ2-2; 12 bases agree with TRBD2. There are 18 residues in the CDR3. With 2 bases clipped from V and 7 bases from J, the junction kept 11 bases outside the gene matches. Germline values: CDR1 LGHDT, CDR2 YNNKEL (reference sequence).

V and J are TRBV20-1 and TRBJ2-3, with D possibly being TRBD2 (5 bases). Trimming removed 3 bases at V and 1 base at J, with 11 bases between. Germline-derived CDR1 and CDR2 are DFQATT and SNEGSKA (reference sequence). This CDR3 is built from 14 residues. The DNA for the CDR3 is TGCAGTGCTAGCCTAGCTTCCGGCACAGATACGCAGTATTTT. Amino acid sequence: CSASLASGTDTQYF.

This clonotype was seen only a few times. V usage is TRBV11-2 and J usage is TRBJ1-1; 7 positions match TRBD1. Losses at the gene ends were 7 bases for V and 5 bases for J; bases not matched to a gene: 10. CDR1 is SGHAT, CDR2 FQNNGV, per germline. The length of the CDR3 is 14 residues. The DNA for the CDR3 is TGTGCCAGCACCATTCTCCAGGGGGGGACTGAAGCTTTCTTT. The encoded protein is CASTILQGGTEAFF. Supplemented by reference TRBV11-2 and TRBJ1-1, the full variable domain reads EAGVAQSPRYKIIEKRQSVAFWCNPISGHATLYWYQQILGQGPKLLIQFQNNGVVDDSQLPKDRFSAERLKGVDSTLKIQPAKLEDSAVYLCASTILQGGTEAFFGQGTRLTVV.

Only a few counts were recorded for this clonotype. The gene calls are TRBV6-6 and TRBJ2-6; perhaps TRBD1 as D (5 bases). V was clipped by 10 bases and J by 4 bases, with 11 bases between them. Germline CDR1 MNHNY, CDR2 SVGAGI (reference sequence). CDR3 length: 13 amino acids. The CDR3 nucleotides read TGTGCCAACCAGGGTGCGGGGGCCAACGTCCTGACTTTC. This gives the protein CANQGAGANVLTF.

V gene TRBV5-8 combines with J gene TRBJ1-4; D unclear. Germline V gives CDR1 SGHTS, CDR2 YDEGEE. This CDR3 region has 14 residues. The V end was cut by 2 bases, the J end by 5 bases, with 10 bases between. The CDR3 loop is CASSLRNNNEKLFF. For the CDR3, the DNA is TGTGCCAGCAGCTTAAGGAACAACAATGAAAAACTGTTTTTT.

This chain links TRBV10-3 with TRBJ2-4; D remains unclear. Germline V lookup: CDR1 ENHRY, CDR2 SYGVKD. The CDR3 length is 16 residues. Trimming cost V 2 bases and J 3 bases, with 14 bases left between them. The CDR3 DNA is TGTGCCATCAGTGAGCCTTTGGGGTCGAGCAAAAACATTCAGTACTTC. It yields the protein CAISEPLGSSKNIQYF.

This clonotype was seen a few times. The chain links TRBV29-1 to TRBJ2-5; TRBD2 matches 11 bases. Germline values: CDR1 SQVTM, CDR2 ANQGSEA. This CDR3 has 14 residues. V shed 6 bases, J shed 1 base, and the junction held 4 bases outside the gene matches. Here the CDR3 reads CSVTSGAGQETQYF. DNA of the CDR3: TGCAGCGTGACTAGCGGGGCAGGCCAAGAGACCCAGTACTTC.

V and J are TRBV4-1 and TRBJ1-1, with TRBD1 identical over 7 bases. V lost 3 bases, J lost 0 bases, and 4 bases stayed unmatched. The CDR3 runs 15 residues. Germline V CDR1 and CDR2: MGHRA, YSYEKL. The CDR3 loop reads CASSHPGQMNTEAFF. CDR3 nucleotide sequence: TGCGCCAGCAGCCATCCGGGACAGATGAACACTGAAGCTTTCTTT.

V is TRBV5-1 and J is TRBJ2-5; no reliable D call. Gene TRBJ2-1 matches the end of the DNA better, so the J call may be wrong. Germline CDR1 and CDR2: SGHRS and YFSETQ. The CDR3 loop spans 12 amino acids. CDR3 amino acids: CASSLALGEQFF. CDR3 bases: TGCGCCAGCAGCTTGGCTTTGGGTGAGCAGTTCTTC.

This clonotype has a handful of counts. Mismatch with germline at one junction end may stem from a read error. This chain connects TRBV6-6 to TRBJ1-4, with a tentative D call TRBD1 (6 bases). This CDR3 is 14 amino acids long. From germline, CDR1 is MNHNY and CDR2 SVGAGI (reference sequence). The CDR3, as DNA: TGTGCCAGCAGTAAAGGGGGAAATAATGAAAAACTGTCTTTT. It translates to CASSKGGNNEKLSF.

This chain connects TRBV15 to TRBJ2-5; weak D call: TRBD2 (6 bases). V was pared by 4 bases and J by 5 bases, with 20 bases between. Germline V gene sequence: CDR1 LNHNV, CDR2 YYDKDF (reference sequence). The CDR3 length is 16 residues. The CDR3 loop reads CATSTKILARAETQYF. Written as DNA, the CDR3 is TGTGCCACCAGCACCAAAATTCTAGCGCGGGCGGAGACCCAGTACTTC.

This clonotype was picked up a small number of times. The gene calls are TRBV29-1 and TRBJ2-1, with 7 bases lining up with TRBD1. This CDR3 is 14 amino acids long. Germline CDR1 is SQVTM and CDR2 is ANQGSEA. The J segment lost 4 bases and the V segment lost 6 bases, leaving 9 bases of the junction unmatched. The DNA for the CDR3 is TGCAGCGTAAGACAGGGATCCTTTTACAATGAGCAGTTCTTC. Translation: CSVRQGSFYNEQFF.

This chain uses TRBV5-1 with TRBJ2-5; 7 positions agree with TRBD1. The end of the DNA fits TRBJ2-1 better, so the J call may be wrong. The CDR3 has 15 amino acids. The V gene's germline CDR1 is SGHRS and CDR2 YFSETQ. CDR3 bases: TGCGCCAGCAAAGATCAGGGGGTTTCTTACAATGAGCAGTTCTTC. Protein sequence: CASKDQGVSYNEQFF.

This clonotype showed up just a few times. The chain links TRBV7-2 to TRBJ2-1, with D perhaps being TRBD1 or TRBD2 (5 bases each). In germline, CDR1 is SGHTA, CDR2 FQGNSA. V was trimmed by 1 base and J by 9 bases, leaving 16 bases between them. CDR3 length equals 15 residues. DNA of the CDR3: TGTGCCAGCAGCTTAGGGGGGTCTGTGAGGGGTGAGCAGTTCTTC. Protein product: CASSLGGSVRGEQFF.

The rearrangement joins TRBV27 to TRBJ2-7; D gene ambiguous. CDR1 and CDR2 from the germline V gene are MNHEY and SMNVEV (reference sequence). The V and J ends lost 3 bases and 4 bases respectively, with 16 bases between them. The CDR3 runs to 15 residues. CDR3 coding DNA: TGTGCCAGCAGTTTTGATCAGAGACCTAGGTACGAGCAGTACTTC. Translated, it gives CASSFDQRPRYEQYF.

Worth noting for this clonotype: Being one base from a much bigger clone, this may be a read error. The chain recombines TRBV12-3 or TRBV12-4 with TRBJ2-1; D gene unclear. This CDR3 has 15 amino acids. The CDR3 sequence: CAGSLSQTSYNEQFF. In nucleotides, the CDR3 is TGTGCCGGCAGTTTAAGTCAGACCTCCTACAATGAGCAGTTCTTC.

This clonotype came up once. The chain couples TRBV20-1 to TRBJ2-7, with D perhaps being TRBD1 or TRBD2 (6 bases each). From germline, CDR1 is DFQATT and CDR2 SNEGSKA (reference sequence). Trimming stripped 7 bases from V and 2 bases from J, with 18 bases between. The length of the CDR3 is 14 residues. The chain's CDR3 is CSVSYRGTPYEQYF. The CDR3 DNA reads as TGCAGTGTTAGCTACCGGGGGACACCCTACGAGCAGTACTTC.

This chain connects TRBV7-3 to TRBJ2-3; 8 bases match TRBD1. V was clipped by 4 bases and J by 2 bases; unmatched bases: 11. CDR3 length: 17 residues. Germline lookup yields CDR1 SGHTA and CDR2 FQGTGA. The CDR3 spells CASSSGQAIDTTDTQYF. Here the CDR3 DNA reads TGTGCCAGCAGCTCGGGACAGGCGATAGATACCACAGATACGCAGTATTTT.

V gene TRBV13 combines with J gene TRBJ2-5, with D unclear. The germline CDR1 and CDR2 sequences are PRHDT and FYEKMQ (reference sequence). V lost 0 bases and J lost 5, with 7 bases in between. The CDR3 sequence is 13 residues long. The CDR3 DNA reads TGTGCCAGCAGCTTAGGACAGCTGGAGACCCAGTACTTC. Amino acids: CASSLGQLETQYF.

This clonotype showed up just once. A read error may produce the germline difference seen at one junction end. J is TRBJ2-5 and V is TRBV5-1; 8 nucleotides match TRBD1. The CDR3 has 15 amino acids. In germline, CDR1 is SGHRS, CDR2 YFSETQ. The CDR3: CASSTIPGGRETRYF. Written as DNA, the CDR3 is TGCGCCAGCAGCACCATCCCAGGGGGCAGGGAGACCCGGTACTTC.

Only a few counts were recorded for this clonotype. This chain links TRBV15 with TRBJ2-1; D remains unclear. This CDR3 has 15 amino acids. Per the germline V gene, CDR1 is LNHNV and CDR2 is YYDKDF (reference sequence). The ends were cut back, 0 bases at V and 4 bases at J, with 10 bases in the middle. CDR3 DNA sequence: TGTGCCACCAGCAGAGAACAGTTAACATACAATGAGCAGTTCTTC. It codes for CATSREQLTYNEQFF.

As concerns this clonotype: The junction departs from the called germline gene at one end, perhaps through a read error. The chain combines TRBV20-1 with TRBJ2-7, with 10 nucleotides matching TRBD1. The CDR3 runs 14 residues. The germline V gene encodes CDR1 DFQATT and CDR2 SNEGSKA (reference sequence). This CDR3 is CSAWDRGSSYEQYF. The CDR3 DNA sequence: TGCAGTGCTTGGGACAGGGGTAGCTCCTACGAACAGTACTTC.

V usage is TRBV5-6 and J usage is TRBJ2-1; 11 nucleotides match TRBD1. This CDR3 comprises 15 residues. CDR1 and CDR2 from the germline V gene are SGHDT and YYEEEE. J lost 8 bases, V lost 5 bases, and 9 bases had no gene match. The DNA of the CDR3 is TGTGCCAGCAGTGACCGGGACAGGGGGTACGATGAGCAGTTCTTC. Its protein is CASSDRDRGYDEQFF. The full variable domain, rest sourced from reference TRBV5-6 and TRBJ2-1, is DAGVTQSPTHLIKTRGQQVTLRCSPKSGHDTVSWYQQALGQGPQFIFQYYEEEERQRGNFPDRFSGHQFPNYSSELNVNALLLGDSALYLCASSDRDRGYDEQFFGPGTRLTVL.

This clonotype came up a few times. The chain has TRBV10-3 and TRBJ2-7, with D unresolved. V was clipped by 0 bases and J by 7 bases, with 13 bases between them. Germline CDR1 and CDR2: ENHRY and SYGVKD. The CDR3 length is 14 residues. This CDR3 is CAISESNGVGEQYF. For the CDR3, the DNA is TGTGCCATCAGTGAGTCGAATGGGGTTGGAGAGCAGTACTTC.